The subject of this entry is one T cell receptor beta chain. Its specificity is not known. This entry comes from a study of identical twins. Notes on the study in general: The presence of invariant MAIT and iNKT cells could partly confound analyses of zero-insertion sequences.

This CDR3 is 15 amino acids long. The V segment lost 7 bases and the J segment 9 bases; nucleotides outside the gene matches: 15. Each CDR3 protein gets one entry after TCRdb re-called the 5' RACE reads with MiXCR. The table shows hundreds of thousands of distinct CDR3 sequences, with 18% occurring only once. Another study also made use of these data, one on T cells expressing NK-cell markers. According to that study: Investigators obtained TCR beta repertoires from sorted CD3+CD56+NKG2C+, CD3+CD56+NKG2C- and CD3+CD56-NKG2C+ T cells. Dominant NKG2C+ clonotypes accounted for 1.0-7.0% of CD8+ T cells in over 5 donors.

This receptor was taken from a woman younger than 35 in good health. The source material was PBMCs. The V call is TRBV12-3 or TRBV12-4, the J call TRBJ1-5; 7 nucleotides agree with TRBD1. Written as DNA, the CDR3 is TGTGCCAGCAAGAGACACGGGACAGATGCAGGGCCCCAGCATTTT. Residues: CASKRHGTDAGPQHF.